This T cell receptor (beta chain) came from a study of blood T cells in healthy people across ages. Alongside a J-beta primer mix, a sample-barcoded 5' primer served in a second PCR lasting about 7 to 11 cycles. Each single sample gave us at least 3 million CDR3-containing paired-end reads. TCRdb reanalysed the 5' RACE reads using MiXCR and keeps one entry per CDR3 protein. The sample has 550,000 to 750,000 distinct CDR3 sequences, 20% to 25% seen once. Each sample had at least 6 million PBMCs isolated. The source material was blood. The receptor was derived from a man aged 65-85 years in good health.

This chain's CDR3 is CSVEDSAGPELYNEQFF. The CDR3 nucleotides read TGCAGCGTTGAAGATTCTGCAGGGCCAGAGCTCTACAATGAGCAGTTCTTC. V gene TRBV29-1 combines with J gene TRBJ2-1, with TRBD1 as a possible D gene (5 bases). Germline V lookup: CDR1 SQVTM, CDR2 ANQGSEA. Trimming took 0 bases from V and 3 from J, leaving 18 bases between them. This CDR3 contains 17 residues.